Listed below are T cell receptor beta chains from one sample, sequenced in a study of T cells after yellow fever vaccination. MiXCR, applied by TCRdb to the 5' RACE reads, yields one record per CDR3 protein. Altogether some 260,000 distinct CDR3 sequences are present, approximately 5.2% being singletons, with the ten largest covering roughly 3.4%. The sample consisted of CD4+ T cells sorted from PBMCs, taken on the day of the yellow fever booster vaccination. The receptor set was obtained from a man younger than 30 who received the YFV17D yellow fever vaccine. Each CDR3 is given without its conserved first and last residue.

J gene | V gene | CDR3 protein
TRBJ2-1 | TRBV7-2 | ASSPTSTYNEQF
TRBJ2-2 | TRBV3-1 | ASSPWQGRDTGELF
TRBJ1-1 | TRBV5-1 | ASSLGDMGTSTRAF
TRBJ2-3 | TRBV24-1 | ATSDPSPSTDTQY
TRBJ2-7 | TRBV4-1 | ASSPGGLAGSQRINEQY
TRBJ2-1 | TRBV28 | ASSSWTGGFNEQF
TRBJ2-2 | TRBV12-3/TRBV12-4 | ASSPGGLARPGELF
TRBJ2-5 | TRBV21-1 | ASSPGGDRGFDQETQY
TRBJ1-4 | TRBV3-1 | ASSQSQGLDEKLF
TRBJ2-2 | TRBV14 | ARKRQGAKCTGELF
TRBJ1-2 | TRBV21-1 | ASSPTGHSGYT
TRBJ2-1 | TRBV28 | ASRVSGAPYNEQF
TRBJ2-1 | TRBV5-1 | ASGPSGGAFNEQF
TRBJ1-6 | TRBV20-1 | SAQKGQEDSPLH
TRBJ1-6 | TRBV30 | AWTRGSGYRDSPLH
TRBJ2-2 | TRBV20-1 | SARKFGRLNTGELF
TRBJ2-7 | TRBV6-5 | ASSSETYYEQY
TRBJ1-5 | TRBV12-3/TRBV12-4 | ASSPRQGGQPQH
TRBJ2-5 | TRBV6-6 | ASSSLEGQGASWETQY
TRBJ2-1 | TRBV5-1 | ASSFVLAGGIAVEQF
TRBJ1-2 | TRBV18 | ASSVTRDRTVSGGYT
TRBJ2-5 | TRBV20-1 | SARLPADQETQY
TRBJ2-5 | TRBV7-2 | ASSLRGQPKETQY
TRBJ2-2 | TRBV7-3 | ASRRGGSGELF
TRBJ2-3 | TRBV6-2/TRBV6-3 | ASSYSNLVDTQY
TRBJ2-7 | TRBV15 | ATSRDPAQSYEQY
TRBJ1-5 | TRBV6-2/TRBV6-3 | ASSYDPQGGGRNQPQH
TRBJ2-1 | TRBV18 | ASSPLSGGAYNEQF
TRBJ1-4 | TRBV12-3/TRBV12-4 | ASIGLRGQGSATNEKLF
TRBJ2-1 | TRBV7-7 | AIGWDEQF
TRBJ1-2 | TRBV29-1 | SVGGLQGAEGYT
TRBJ1-2 | TRBV11-2 | ASSLERQGSYGYT
TRBJ2-6 | TRBV6-2/TRBV6-3 | ASNRGSGANVLT
TRBJ2-4 | TRBV5-1 | ASSVLGGNIQY
TRBJ1-2 | TRBV7-3 | ASSPRGPPQGGYT
TRBJ2-3 | TRBV12-3/TRBV12-4 | ASSSYSTLTDTQY
TRBJ2-5 | TRBV7-2 | ASSGTSGFQETQY
TRBJ1-2 | TRBV7-2 | ASSLVGQGYGYT
TRBJ1-4 | TRBV7-9 | ASSLGAKLF
TRBJ1-5 | TRBV12-3/TRBV12-4 | ASSLGGGRQPQH
TRBJ1-6 | TRBV6-6 | ASSYGQRSPLH
TRBJ2-4 | TRBV4-1 | ASSQGRARKNIQY
TRBJ2-5 | TRBV7-9 | ASSWLDRDQETQY
TRBJ2-1 | TRBV7-9 | ASSFGTSGGSGEQF
TRBJ1-5 | TRBV12-3/TRBV12-4 | ASGQGPNQPQH
TRBJ1-4 | TRBV25-1 | ASSEPGVRTNEKLF
TRBJ1-2 | TRBV18 | ASSPALTGYT
TRBJ1-5 | TRBV6-6 | ASSRGQGSQNQPQH
TRBJ2-2 | TRBV5-6 | ASSLEGAVTGELF
TRBJ2-3 | TRBV24-1 | ATSEPIQRGGRPDTQY
TRBJ2-3 | TRBV20-1 | SARKDSSDTQY